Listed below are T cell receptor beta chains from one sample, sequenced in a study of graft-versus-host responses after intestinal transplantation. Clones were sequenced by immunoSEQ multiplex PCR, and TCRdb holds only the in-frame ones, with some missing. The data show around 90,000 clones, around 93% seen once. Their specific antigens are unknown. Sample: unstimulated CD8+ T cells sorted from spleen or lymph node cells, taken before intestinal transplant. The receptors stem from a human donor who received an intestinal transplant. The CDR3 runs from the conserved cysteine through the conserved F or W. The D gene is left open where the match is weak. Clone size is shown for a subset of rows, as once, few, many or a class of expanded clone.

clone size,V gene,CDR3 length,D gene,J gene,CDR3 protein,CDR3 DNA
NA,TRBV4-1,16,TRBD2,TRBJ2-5,CASSQAPPGLQETQYF,TGCGCCAGCAGCCAAGCACCCCCGGGACTACAAGAGACCCAGTACTTC
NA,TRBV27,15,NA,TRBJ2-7,CASSSYRGNGYEQYF,TGTGCCAGCAGTTCATACCGGGGAAACGGCTACGAGCAGTACTTC
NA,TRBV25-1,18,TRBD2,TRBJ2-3,CASSESAGTSGGTDTQYF,TGTGCCAGCAGTGAATCCGCGGGGACTAGCGGGGGGACAGATACGCAGTATTTT
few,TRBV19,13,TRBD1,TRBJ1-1,CASSKQGATEAFF,TGTGCCAGTAGCAAACAGGGGGCCACTGAAGCTTTCTTT
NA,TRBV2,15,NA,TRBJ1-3,CASTPGPGAGNTIYF,TGTGCCAGCACTCCGGGACCAGGGGCTGGAAACACCATATATTTT
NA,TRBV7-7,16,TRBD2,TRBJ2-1,CASSQGTSGSYNEQFF,TGTGCCAGCAGCCAAGGGACTAGCGGCTCCTACAATGAGCAGTTCTTC
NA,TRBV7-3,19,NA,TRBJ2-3,CASSSEPQIGTGFTDTQYF,TGTGCCAGCAGCTCCGAACCCCAAATAGGTACAGGGTTTACAGATACGCAGTATTTT
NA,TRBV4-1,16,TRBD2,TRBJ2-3,CASSLRLAGDTDTQYF,TGCGCCAGCAGCCTCCGACTAGCGGGGGACACAGATACGCAGTATTTT
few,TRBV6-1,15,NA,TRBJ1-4,CASSEAPTANEKLFF,TGTGCCAGCAGTGAAGCGCCGACAGCAAATGAAAAACTGTTTTTT
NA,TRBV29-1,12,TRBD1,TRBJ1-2,CSGDSGSEGYTF,TGCAGCGGGGACAGCGGATCCGAGGGCTACACCTTC
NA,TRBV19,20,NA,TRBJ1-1,CASSTPSKRTVTLRGTEAFF,TGTGCCAGTAGTACCCCCTCGAAGCGGACAGTCACGCTTCGGGGCACTGAAGCTTTCTTT
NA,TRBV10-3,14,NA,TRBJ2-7,CAISDTGSSYEQYF,TGTGCCATCAGTGACACAGGGTCCTCCTACGAGCAGTACTTC
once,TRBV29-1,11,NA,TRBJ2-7,CSVDQGSRQYF,TGCAGCGTTGACCAGGGCTCCCGACAGTACTTC
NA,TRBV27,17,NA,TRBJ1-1,CASSLLRGRGTKSEAFF,TGTGCCAGCAGTTTACTGCGGGGTCGGGGTACAAAGTCTGAAGCTTTCTTT
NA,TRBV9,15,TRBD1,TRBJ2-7,CASSVAQGATYEQYF,TGTGCCAGCAGCGTAGCGCAGGGGGCGACCTACGAGCAGTACTTC
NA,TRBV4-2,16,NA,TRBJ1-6,CASSQEEVTYNSPLHF,TGTGCCAGCAGCCAGGAGGAGGTAACCTATAATTCACCCCTCCACTTT
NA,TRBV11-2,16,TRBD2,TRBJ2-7,CASSPYGLAGHYEQYF,TGTGCCAGCAGCCCCTATGGACTAGCGGGGCACTACGAGCAGTACTTC
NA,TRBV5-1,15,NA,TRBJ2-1,CASNILGEKDNEQFF,TGCGCCAGCAATATCCTCGGGGAAAAAGACAATGAGCAGTTCTTC
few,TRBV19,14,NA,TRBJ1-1,CASNSLTMNTEAFF,TGTGCCAGTAACAGCCTCACGATGAACACTGAAGCTTTCTTT
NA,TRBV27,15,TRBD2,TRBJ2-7,CASSLNGRGIYEQYF,TGTGCCAGCAGTTTAAACGGGAGGGGGATCTACGAGCAGTACTTC
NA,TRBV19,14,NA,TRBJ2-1,CASSIQGTYNEQFF,TGTGCCAGTAGTATTCAGGGGACCTACAATGAGCAGTTCTTC
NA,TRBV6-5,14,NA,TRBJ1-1,CASRPRGGGTEAFF,TGTGCCAGCAGACCTCGCGGTGGAGGCACTGAAGCTTTCTTT
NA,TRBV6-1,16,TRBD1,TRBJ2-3,CASSEWAGGIPDTQYF,TGTGCCAGCAGTGAGTGGGCAGGGGGCATTCCAGATACGCAGTATTTT
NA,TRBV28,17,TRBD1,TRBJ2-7,CASSPYGQGVYHYEQYF,TGTGCCAGCAGTCCCTACGGACAGGGAGTTTACCACTACGAGCAGTACTTC
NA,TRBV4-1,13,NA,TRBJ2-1,CASSQGLPNEQFF,TGCGCCAGCAGCCAAGGACTTCCCAATGAGCAGTTCTTC
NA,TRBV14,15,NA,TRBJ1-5,CASSQDVHWNQPQHF,TGTGCCAGCAGCCAAGATGTTCACTGGAATCAGCCCCAGCATTTT
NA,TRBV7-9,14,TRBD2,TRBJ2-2,CASSVGLAPGELFF,TGTGCCAGCAGCGTCGGACTAGCGCCCGGGGAGCTGTTTTTT
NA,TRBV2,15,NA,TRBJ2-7,CASSDPLGLSYEQYF,TGTGCCAGCAGTGACCCTCTGGGACTCTCCTACGAGCAGTACTTC
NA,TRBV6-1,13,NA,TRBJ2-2,CARQDSYTGELFF,TGTGCCAGGCAAGACAGTTATACCGGGGAGCTGTTTTTT
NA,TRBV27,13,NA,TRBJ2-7,CASSLSGGYEQYF,TGTGCCAGCAGTTTATCAGGGGGCTACGAGCAGTACTTC
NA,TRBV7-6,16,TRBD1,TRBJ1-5,CASSKVDRVSNQPQHF,TGTGCCAGCAGCAAAGTCGACAGGGTGAGCAATCAGCCCCAGCATTTT
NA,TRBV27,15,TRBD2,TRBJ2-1,CASSSLVGGAHEQFF,TGTGCCAGCAGTTCTCTTGTCGGGGGGGCACATGAGCAGTTCTTC
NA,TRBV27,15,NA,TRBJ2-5,CASSLSSNHQETQYF,TGTGCCAGCAGTTTATCCAGTAACCACCAAGAGACCCAGTACTTC
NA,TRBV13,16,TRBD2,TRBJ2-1,CASSWGTSGNHNEQFF,TGTGCCAGCAGCTGGGGGACTAGCGGGAACCACAATGAGCAGTTCTTC
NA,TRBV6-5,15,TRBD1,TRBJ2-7,CASSAYPGTGAEQYF,TGTGCCAGCAGCGCATATCCAGGGACAGGGGCCGAGCAGTACTTC
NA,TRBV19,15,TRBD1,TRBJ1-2,CASSTRDRVDYGYTF,TGTGCCAGTAGTACTAGGGACAGGGTGGACTATGGCTACACCTTC
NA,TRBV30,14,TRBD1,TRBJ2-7,CAWSPTGGLNEQYF,TGTGCCTGGAGTCCGACAGGGGGTTTGAACGAGCAGTACTTC
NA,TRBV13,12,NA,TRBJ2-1,CASSGKLYEQFF,TGTGCCAGCAGCGGCAAGTTGTATGAGCAGTTCTTC
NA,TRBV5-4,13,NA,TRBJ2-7,CASSLAAVGEQYF,TGTGCCAGCAGCTTGGCGGCGGTGGGCGAGCAGTACTTC
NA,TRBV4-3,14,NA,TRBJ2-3,CASRSSGAADTQYF,TGCGCCAGCAGATCCTCAGGGGCAGCAGATACGCAGTATTTT
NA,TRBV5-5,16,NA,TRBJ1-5,CASSPIHRGSNQPQHF,TGTGCCAGCAGCCCAATTCATAGGGGTAGCAATCAGCCCCAGCATTTT
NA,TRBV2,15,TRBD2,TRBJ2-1,CASSALAGVNNEQFF,TGTGCCAGCAGTGCACTAGCGGGGGTAAACAATGAGCAGTTCTTC
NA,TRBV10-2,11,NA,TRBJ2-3,CASSYTDTQYF,TGCGCCAGCAGCTACACAGATACGCAGTATTTT
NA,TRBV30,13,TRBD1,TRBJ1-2,CAWETGQIYGYTF,TGTGCCTGGGAAACGGGACAGATCTATGGCTACACCTTC
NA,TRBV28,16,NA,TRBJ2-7,CASSSNRESWSYEQYF,TGTGCCAGCAGTTCCAACCGGGAGTCTTGGTCCTACGAGCAGTACTTC
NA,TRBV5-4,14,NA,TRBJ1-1,CASSLPGGRPEAFF,TGTGCCAGCAGCTTGCCCGGTGGGAGGCCTGAAGCTTTCTTT
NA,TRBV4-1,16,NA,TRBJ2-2,CASSQVTGANTGELFF,TGCGCCAGCAGCCAAGTAACGGGAGCGAACACCGGGGAGCTGTTTTTT
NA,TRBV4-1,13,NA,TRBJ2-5,CASSHPVFETQYF,TGCGCCAGCAGCCATCCGGTTTTTGAGACCCAGTACTTC
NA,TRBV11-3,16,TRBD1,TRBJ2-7,CASSLILLTGGDEQYF,TGTGCCAGCAGCTTAATTTTATTGACAGGGGGTGACGAGCAGTACTTC
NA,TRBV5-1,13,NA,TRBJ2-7,CASSFDNSYEQYF,TGCGCCAGCAGCTTCGACAACTCCTACGAGCAGTACTTC
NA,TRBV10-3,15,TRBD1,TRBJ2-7,CAISEAGQGYYEQYF,TGTGCCATCAGTGAGGCCGGACAGGGCTACTACGAGCAGTACTTC
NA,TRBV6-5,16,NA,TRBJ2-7,CASSYSLQGQTYEQYF,TGTGCCAGCAGTTACTCATTACAGGGACAAACCTACGAGCAGTACTTC
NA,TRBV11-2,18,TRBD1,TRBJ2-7,CASSLGTVGTGDSGEQYF,TGTGCCAGCAGCTTAGGGACAGTGGGGACAGGGGATTCCGGCGAGCAGTACTTC
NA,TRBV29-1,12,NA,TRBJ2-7,CSVVVPAYEQYF,TGCAGCGTTGTGGTACCGGCCTACGAGCAGTACTTC